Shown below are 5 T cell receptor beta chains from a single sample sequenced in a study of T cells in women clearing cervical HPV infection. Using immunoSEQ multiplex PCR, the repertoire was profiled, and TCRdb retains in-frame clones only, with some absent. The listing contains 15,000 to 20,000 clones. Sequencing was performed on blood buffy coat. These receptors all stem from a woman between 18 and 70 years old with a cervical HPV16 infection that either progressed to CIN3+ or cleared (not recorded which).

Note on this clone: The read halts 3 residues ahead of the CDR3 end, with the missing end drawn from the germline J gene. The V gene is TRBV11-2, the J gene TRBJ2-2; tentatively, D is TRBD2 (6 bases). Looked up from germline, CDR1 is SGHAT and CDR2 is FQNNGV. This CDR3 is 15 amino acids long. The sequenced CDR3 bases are TGTGCCAGCAGCATAGGAGGGGCTGGGGCCAACGTG. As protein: CASSIGGAGANV. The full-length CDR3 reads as CASSIGGAGANVLFF.

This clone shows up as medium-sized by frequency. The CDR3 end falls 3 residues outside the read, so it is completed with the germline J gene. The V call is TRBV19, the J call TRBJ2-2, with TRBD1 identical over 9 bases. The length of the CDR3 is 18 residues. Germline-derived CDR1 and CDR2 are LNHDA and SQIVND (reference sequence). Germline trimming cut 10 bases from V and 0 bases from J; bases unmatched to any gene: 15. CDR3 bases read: TGTGCCACCCCCGCCTACGGACAGGGGATTTCGAACACCGGGGAG. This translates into CATPAYGQGISNTGE. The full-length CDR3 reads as CATPAYGQGISNTGELFF.

The CDR3 reads CASSILAGGHTGELFF. The CDR3 bases that were read are TGTGCCAGTAGTATATTAGCGGGGGGGCACACCGGGGAG. The J gene is TRBJ2-2, the V gene TRBV19; 11 bases are shared with TRBD2. The read stops 3 residues short of the end of the CDR3; the missing end is completed from the germline J gene. The CDR3 loop spans 16 amino acids. Trimming at V came to 2 bases and at J to 3 bases, leaving 2 bases not matched to a gene. Germline V gene lookup returns CDR1 LNHDA and CDR2 SQIVND (reference sequence).

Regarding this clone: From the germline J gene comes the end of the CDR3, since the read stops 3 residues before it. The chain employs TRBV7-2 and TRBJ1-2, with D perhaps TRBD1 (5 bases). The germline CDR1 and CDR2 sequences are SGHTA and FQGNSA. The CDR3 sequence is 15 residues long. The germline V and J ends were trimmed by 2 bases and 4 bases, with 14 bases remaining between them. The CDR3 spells CASSLKGLYFYGYTF. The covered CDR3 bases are TGTGCCAGCAGCTTAAAGGGGTTGTATTTCTATGGC.

Partial CDR3 DNA: TGTGCCAGCAGCTTACCGCCGATGGGGGGTAATTCACCC. Protein: CASSLPPMGGNSP. The CDR3, in full, reads CASSLPPMGGNSPLHF. The rearrangement links TRBV7-8 to TRBJ1-6, with D possibly matching TRBD1 (5 bases). The DNA ends 3 residues before the CDR3 does, and the rest of the CDR3 is filled in from the germline J gene. V shed 2 bases and J shed 6 bases, with 14 bases lying between them. The CDR3 consists of 16 residues. CDR1 and CDR2 (germline): SGHVS, FQNEAQ.